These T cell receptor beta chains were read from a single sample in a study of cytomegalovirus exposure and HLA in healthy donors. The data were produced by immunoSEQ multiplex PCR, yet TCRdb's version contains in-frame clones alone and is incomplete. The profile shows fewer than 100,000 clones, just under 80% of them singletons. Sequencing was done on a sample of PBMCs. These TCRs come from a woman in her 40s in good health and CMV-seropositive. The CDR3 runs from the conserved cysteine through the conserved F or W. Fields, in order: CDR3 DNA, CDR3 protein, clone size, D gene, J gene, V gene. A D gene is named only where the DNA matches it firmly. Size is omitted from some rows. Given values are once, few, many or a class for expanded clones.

CDR3 DNA: TGTGCCAGTACCGCGCAGGGGTCCTCCTACGAGCAGTACTTC; CDR3 protein: CASTAQGSSYEQYF; clone size: .; D gene: .; J gene: TRBJ2-7; V gene: TRBV19
CDR3 DNA: TGTGCCAGCAGTTCCCTCATCGGTGGCAATCAGCCCCAGCATTTT; CDR3 protein: CASSSLIGGNQPQHF; clone size: .; D gene: .; J gene: TRBJ1-5; V gene: TRBV28
CDR3 DNA: TGCGCCAGCAGCTTCGCCAGCGGGAGGTCCTACGAGCAGTACTTC; CDR3 protein: CASSFASGRSYEQYF; clone size: .; D gene: TRBD2; J gene: TRBJ2-7; V gene: TRBV5-1
CDR3 DNA: TGTGCCAGCAGCTTGGACAGGGTGGCAGATACGCAGTATTTT; CDR3 protein: CASSLDRVADTQYF; clone size: few; D gene: TRBD1; J gene: TRBJ2-3; V gene: TRBV7-2
CDR3 DNA: TGTGCCAGTAGTACCGCGGGGGCTAGCTCCTATAATTCACCCCTCCACTTT; CDR3 protein: CASSTAGASSYNSPLHF; clone size: .; D gene: .; J gene: TRBJ1-6; V gene: TRBV19
CDR3 DNA: TGTGCCAGCAGTTTAGGTTCGCCTAGCGAGCATGAGCAGTTCTTC; CDR3 protein: CASSLGSPSEHEQFF; clone size: .; D gene: .; J gene: TRBJ2-1; V gene: TRBV27
CDR3 DNA: TGTGCCAGCTCACCACCCGGGACAGAAAACATTCAGTACTTC; CDR3 protein: CASSPPGTENIQYF; clone size: .; D gene: TRBD1; J gene: TRBJ2-4; V gene: TRBV18
CDR3 DNA: TGTGCCAGCAGTTTATCGGAGGCCCCCGGACTAGCCTATGAGCAGTTCTTC; CDR3 protein: CASSLSEAPGLAYEQFF; clone size: .; D gene: TRBD2; J gene: TRBJ2-1; V gene: TRBV27
CDR3 DNA: TGCAGCGTTAGGACTAGCGGGACGAGCTCCTACAATGAGCAGTTCTTC; CDR3 protein: CSVRTSGTSSYNEQFF; clone size: .; D gene: TRBD2; J gene: TRBJ2-1; V gene: TRBV29-1
CDR3 DNA: TGTGCCAGCAGCCCAATAGCGGGAGCGAACACCGGGGAGCTGTTTTTT; CDR3 protein: CASSPIAGANTGELFF; clone size: once; D gene: TRBD2; J gene: TRBJ2-2; V gene: TRBV9
CDR3 DNA: TGTGCCAGCAGCTTACTGGGACAGGGGTCCTACGAGCAGTACTTC; CDR3 protein: CASSLLGQGSYEQYF; clone size: few; D gene: TRBD1; J gene: TRBJ2-7; V gene: TRBV7-2
CDR3 DNA: TGTGCCAGCAGCTTCGACAGTTATGGCTACACCTTC; CDR3 protein: CASSFDSYGYTF; clone size: .; D gene: .; J gene: TRBJ1-2; V gene: TRBV7-9
CDR3 DNA: TGTGCCAGCAGTTACTGGACTAGCGGAGGGGAGACCCAGTACTTC; CDR3 protein: CASSYWTSGGETQYF; clone size: .; D gene: TRBD2; J gene: TRBJ2-5; V gene: TRBV6-5
CDR3 DNA: TGCGCCAGCAGCTTGAGCGGGAGCAGGGGCAATGAGCAGTTCTTC; CDR3 protein: CASSLSGSRGNEQFF; clone size: .; D gene: TRBD2; J gene: TRBJ2-1; V gene: TRBV5-1
CDR3 DNA: TGTGCCAGCAGTGAACTTGGGGGACAGCCAAGCAATCAGCTCCAGCATTTT; CDR3 protein: CASSELGGQPSNQLQHF; clone size: .; D gene: TRBD1; J gene: TRBJ1-5; V gene: TRBV6-1
CDR3 DNA: TGCAGCGTTGGTGGTAGCAAGAGCTCCTACGAGCAGTACTTC; CDR3 protein: CSVGGSKSSYEQYF; clone size: .; D gene: .; J gene: TRBJ2-7; V gene: TRBV29-1
CDR3 DNA: TGTGCCAGCAGTGAATGGGGGGGAGACTATGGCTACACCTTC; CDR3 protein: CASSEWGGDYGYTF; clone size: .; D gene: .; J gene: TRBJ1-2; V gene: TRBV2
CDR3 DNA: TGTGCCAGCAGTTTTTCACAGTACAGCAATCAGCCCCAGCATTTT; CDR3 protein: CASSFSQYSNQPQHF; clone size: .; D gene: .; J gene: TRBJ1-5; V gene: TRBV28
CDR3 DNA: TGTGCCAGCAGCCTCGGGAGGGGAGATTCACCCCTCCACTTT; CDR3 protein: CASSLGRGDSPLHF; clone size: .; D gene: .; J gene: TRBJ1-6; V gene: TRBV5-4
CDR3 DNA: TGTGCCAGCAGCTCGCGGACTAGCGGGAAAGGGTGGGATGAGCAGTTCTTC; CDR3 protein: CASSSRTSGKGWDEQFF; clone size: once; D gene: TRBD2; J gene: TRBJ2-1; V gene: TRBV5-4
CDR3 DNA: TGTGCCAGCAGTGAACACGCAGGGCTCTATGGCTACACCTTC; CDR3 protein: CASSEHAGLYGYTF; clone size: .; D gene: .; J gene: TRBJ1-2; V gene: TRBV2
CDR3 DNA: TGTGCCAGCAGCTTAGACCCCCAGCGTACAGATACGCAGTATTTT; CDR3 protein: CASSLDPQRTDTQYF; clone size: few; D gene: .; J gene: TRBJ2-3; V gene: TRBV5-4
CDR3 DNA: TGTGCCAGCAGCCCCCAATGGCAGCGGGAGCCCGCAGATACGCAGTATTTT; CDR3 protein: CASSPQWQREPADTQYF; clone size: .; D gene: TRBD2; J gene: TRBJ2-3; V gene: TRBV4-2
CDR3 DNA: TGTGCCAGCAGCAAACGGCAGGGTCTCTATGGCTACACCTTC; CDR3 protein: CASSKRQGLYGYTF; clone size: .; D gene: .; J gene: TRBJ1-2; V gene: TRBV21-1
CDR3 DNA: TGTGCCAGCAGCCCAGAGGGGACTAGCGGGAGATCGTTGGACGAGCAGTACTTC; CDR3 protein: CASSPEGTSGRSLDEQYF; clone size: .; D gene: TRBD2; J gene: TRBJ2-7; V gene: TRBV9
CDR3 DNA: TGTGCCTGGAGGAGGGACAGGGGAAGAAGGAACACTGAAGCTTTCTTT; CDR3 protein: CAWRRDRGRRNTEAFF; clone size: .; D gene: TRBD1; J gene: TRBJ1-1; V gene: TRBV30
CDR3 DNA: TGTGCCAGCAGTTACCCAGATTACACTGAAGCTTTCTTT; CDR3 protein: CASSYPDYTEAFF; clone size: few; D gene: .; J gene: TRBJ1-1; V gene: TRBV6-5
CDR3 DNA: TGTGCCATCAGTGAGCTTCAGGCCGGGGGAGAGACCCAGTACTTC; CDR3 protein: CAISELQAGGETQYF; clone size: once; D gene: .; J gene: TRBJ2-5; V gene: TRBV10-3
CDR3 DNA: TGTGCCAGCACCCCTACAGGGAGTCATCCCGGGGGGGAGCTGTTTTTT; CDR3 protein: CASTPTGSHPGGELFF; clone size: .; D gene: .; J gene: TRBJ2-2; V gene: TRBV28
CDR3 DNA: TGTGCCAGCAGCTTGGATTCGGGACTCCAACCCCACTATGGCTACACCTTC; CDR3 protein: CASSLDSGLQPHYGYTF; clone size: .; D gene: .; J gene: TRBJ1-2; V gene: TRBV5-4
CDR3 DNA: TGTGCCAGCAGCTTGGGGGGCGACAGGGGAGTCTACAATGAGCAGTTCTTC; CDR3 protein: CASSLGGDRGVYNEQFF; clone size: .; D gene: TRBD1; J gene: TRBJ2-1; V gene: TRBV5-5